The 20 T cell receptor beta chains given below trace back to one sample, sequenced in a study of CD8+ T cells in alopecia areata. Extraction of RNA preceded its reverse transcription into cDNA, which served as the sequencing template. Produced via immunoSEQ multiplex PCR; TCRdb's table is partial and in-frame only. The table includes approximately 150,000 clones, approximately 70% detected once. The material was CD8+ T cells sorted from blood, obtained at week 0. The receptors come from a human donor with alopecia areata.

This clone has a handful of counts. The chain combines TRBV4-1 with TRBJ2-3, with D possibly being TRBD1 or TRBD2 (5 bases each). V was pared by 3 bases and J by 3 bases, with 22 bases between. Germline values: CDR1 MGHRA, CDR2 YSYEKL. The CDR3 has 18 residues. In nucleotides, the CDR3 is TGCGCCAGCAGCCACGATCGGGGTACAGGTAGTCTGACAGATACGCAGTATTTT. Translated: CASSHDRGTGSLTDTQYF.

The CDR3 protein is CSVELAGGDTQYF. The CDR3 nucleotides are TGCAGCGTTGAACTAGCGGGGGGGGATACGCAGTATTTT. The chain uses TRBV29-1 and TRBJ2-3; 12 bases match TRBD2. V lost 2 bases, J lost 6 bases, and 0 bases stayed unmatched. This CDR3 region has 13 residues. CDR1 is SQVTM and CDR2 is ANQGSEA in the germline V gene.

The CDR3 reads CAWSVIGAGELFF. The CDR3 DNA follows: TGTGCCTGGAGTGTGATTGGGGCCGGGGAGCTGTTTTTT. The chain carries TRBV30 and TRBJ2-2; D uncertain. The germline gives CDR1 GTSNPN, CDR2 SVGIG (reference sequence). Trimming stripped 0 bases from V and 6 bases from J, with 8 bases between. The CDR3 totals 13 residues.

The rearrangement links TRBV30 to TRBJ2-3; 9 nucleotides match TRBD2. Unmatched junction bases numbered 5, after V lost 5 bases and J lost 5 bases. The CDR3 consists of 13 residues. Germline lookup yields CDR1 GTSNPN and CDR2 SVGIG (reference sequence). CDR3 residues: CAWCGGAGDTQYF. CDR3 coding DNA: TGTGCCTGGTGCGGGGGGGCTGGAGATACGCAGTATTTT.

This rearrangement joins TRBV12-5 to TRBJ1-6, with no clear D. This CDR3 region has 13 residues. Germline loops: CDR1 LGHNT, CDR2 FRNRAP. V was shortened by 7 bases and J by 12 bases, with 16 bases between the two germline ends. The CDR3 here is CASVGRPVEPLHF. In nucleotides, the CDR3 is TGTGCTAGTGTCGGGAGGCCCGTCGAACCCCTCCACTTT.

The V gene is TRBV6-1, the J gene TRBJ2-3; 12 bases map to TRBD2. This CDR3 contains 16 residues. Germline V gene sequence: CDR1 MNHNS, CDR2 SASEGT. Losses at the gene ends were 4 bases for V and 8 bases for J; bases not matched to a gene: 10. In nucleotides, the CDR3 is TGTGCCAGCAGTGTGAGGCTAGCGGGGGGGCACAGTACGCAGTATTTT. This codes for CASSVRLAGGHSTQYF.

This clone appeared a few times. The DNA for the CDR3 is TGTGCCAGCAGCGTGCAGAACACTGAAGCTTTCTTT. This gives the protein CASSVQNTEAFF. The chain links TRBV9 to TRBJ1-1; unclear D gene. V lost 2 bases and J lost 1, with 3 bases in between. Germline loops: CDR1 SGDLS, CDR2 YYNGEE. This CDR3 spans 12 amino acids.

The genes are TRBV2 and TRBJ2-7; 10 bases agree with TRBD2. CDR1 is SNHLY, CDR2 FYNNEI, per germline. The CDR3 is made up of 15 amino acids. J lost 4 bases, V lost 7 bases, and 10 bases had no gene match. The CDR3 region has the DNA TGTGCCAGCACCCTCCCGGCTAGCGGGGGTTACGAGCAGTACTTC. Its translation: CASTLPASGGYEQYF.

The chain employs TRBV2 and TRBJ2-5; D uncertain. Germline-derived CDR1 and CDR2 are SNHLY and FYNNEI. V gave up 7 bases and J gave up 4 bases, with 13 bases separating them. This CDR3 has 13 amino acids. The CDR3 sequence: CASNGVGLETQYF. CDR3 sequence (DNA): TGTGCCAGCAATGGGGTGGGGTTAGAGACCCAGTACTTC.

The J gene is TRBJ1-5, the V gene TRBV5-6; D is unresolved. The V gene's germline CDR1 is SGHDT and CDR2 YYEEEE. Trimming removed 3 bases at V and 2 bases at J, with 3 bases between. The CDR3 runs to 12 residues. CDR3 region: CASSSGNQPQHF. The CDR3 bases are TGTGCCAGCAGCTCAGGCAATCAGCCCCAGCATTTT.

The chain carries TRBV29-1 and TRBJ1-2, with a tentative D call TRBD1 (6 bases). Trimming stripped 6 bases from V and 0 bases from J, with 14 bases between. The CDR3 is made up of 14 amino acids. CDR1 is SQVTM, CDR2 ANQGSEA, per germline. CDR3 region: CSVAGTRPNYGYTF. The DNA of the CDR3 is TGCAGCGTAGCCGGGACACGACCTAACTATGGCTACACCTTC. Full variable domain (missing parts from reference TRBV29-1 and TRBJ1-2): SAVISQKPSRDICQRGTSLTIQCQVDSQVTMMFWYRQQPGQSLTLIATANQGSEATYESGFVIDKFPISRPNLTFSTLTVSNMSPEDSSIYLCSVAGTRPNYGYTFGSGTRLTVV.

A few counts support this clone. The chain has TRBV27 and TRBJ1-2, with D tentatively TRBD1 (5 bases). The germline gives CDR1 MNHEY, CDR2 SMNVEV (reference sequence). The V end was cut by 4 bases, the J end by 4 bases, with 13 bases between. The CDR3 contains 14 residues. Here the CDR3 reads CASSWAGYGYGYTF. The CDR3, as DNA: TGTGCCAGCAGTTGGGCAGGGTACGGCTATGGCTACACCTTC.

The rearrangement joins TRBV7-9 to TRBJ2-3; D call uncertain. CDR1 and CDR2 (germline): SEHNR, FQNEAQ (reference sequence). CDR3 length: 15 amino acids. Trimming removed 8 bases from V and 1 base from J, with 16 bases in between. This CDR3 reads CASDHPQARTDTQYF. As DNA, the CDR3 is TGTGCCAGCGACCACCCCCAAGCGCGCACAGATACGCAGTATTTT.

The V call is TRBV4-1, the J call TRBJ1-1; D unclear. Germline V gives CDR1 MGHRA, CDR2 YSYEKL. The CDR3 contains 11 residues. V lost 2 bases, J lost 11 bases, and 9 bases lay in between. CDR3 amino acids: CASSQPGRAFF. CDR3 DNA: TGCGCCAGCAGCCAACCCGGAAGGGCTTTCTTT.

The genes are TRBV19 and TRBJ2-2; D not resolved. Trimming removed 3 bases at V and 6 bases at J, with 14 bases between. This CDR3 comprises 15 residues. Looked up from germline, CDR1 is LNHDA and CDR2 is SQIVND (reference sequence). Here the CDR3 reads CASSISGNGAGELFF. The CDR3, as DNA: TGTGCCAGTAGTATCTCGGGCAATGGTGCCGGGGAGCTGTTTTTT.

Relative to its sample, this clone is medium-sized (0.01 to 0.1%). V is TRBV2 and J is TRBJ2-7, with TRBD1 identical over 9 bases. Germline assignment: CDR1 SNHLY and CDR2 FYNNEI. The CDR3 sequence is 17 residues long. Trimming at V came to 7 bases and at J to 0 bases, leaving 13 bases not matched to a gene. CDR3 DNA sequence: TGTGCCAGCACCCGGGACAGGGCTGATTATATCTCCTACGAGCAGTACTTC. Encoded protein: CASTRDRADYISYEQYF.

The genes are TRBV9 and TRBJ2-5; 7 nucleotides align to TRBD2. J was trimmed by 1 base and V by 6 bases; bases with no gene match: 9. The CDR3 covers 15 residues. Germline V gene lookup returns CDR1 SGDLS and CDR2 YYNGEE. CDR3 DNA sequence: TGTGCCAGCACCCTATCGGGGGGACCCCAAGAGACCCAGTACTTC. Protein product: CASTLSGGPQETQYF.

The chain carries TRBV18 and TRBJ1-5, with D uncertain. The germline V and J ends were trimmed by 6 bases and 6 bases, with 15 bases remaining between them. This CDR3 region has 14 residues. Germline lookup yields CDR1 KGHSH and CDR2 LQKENI. The CDR3 DNA sequence: TGTGCCAGCTCGCCGGATCGGGGAAGTCAGCCCCAGCATTTT. It encodes CASSPDRGSQPQHF.

V is TRBV19 and J is TRBJ1-2; 8 bases are shared with TRBD1. The CDR3 extends over 14 amino acids. Germline CDR1 is LNHDA and CDR2 is SQIVND (reference sequence). The V and J ends lost 5 bases and 4 bases, in that order; junction bases with no gene match: 6. The CDR3 here is CASSSTGVGYGYTF. In DNA, the CDR3 is TGTGCCAGTAGTTCGACAGGGGTGGGCTATGGCTACACCTTC.

The chain is built from TRBV29-1 and TRBJ1-5; maybe TRBD1 (6 bases). In germline, CDR1 is SQVTM, CDR2 ANQGSEA. The CDR3 covers 13 residues. V lost 5 bases, J lost 2 bases, and 10 bases lay in between. CDR3 residues: CSVYQGRNQPQHF. The CDR3 DNA follows: TGCAGCGTTTATCAGGGGCGCAATCAGCCCCAGCATTTT.